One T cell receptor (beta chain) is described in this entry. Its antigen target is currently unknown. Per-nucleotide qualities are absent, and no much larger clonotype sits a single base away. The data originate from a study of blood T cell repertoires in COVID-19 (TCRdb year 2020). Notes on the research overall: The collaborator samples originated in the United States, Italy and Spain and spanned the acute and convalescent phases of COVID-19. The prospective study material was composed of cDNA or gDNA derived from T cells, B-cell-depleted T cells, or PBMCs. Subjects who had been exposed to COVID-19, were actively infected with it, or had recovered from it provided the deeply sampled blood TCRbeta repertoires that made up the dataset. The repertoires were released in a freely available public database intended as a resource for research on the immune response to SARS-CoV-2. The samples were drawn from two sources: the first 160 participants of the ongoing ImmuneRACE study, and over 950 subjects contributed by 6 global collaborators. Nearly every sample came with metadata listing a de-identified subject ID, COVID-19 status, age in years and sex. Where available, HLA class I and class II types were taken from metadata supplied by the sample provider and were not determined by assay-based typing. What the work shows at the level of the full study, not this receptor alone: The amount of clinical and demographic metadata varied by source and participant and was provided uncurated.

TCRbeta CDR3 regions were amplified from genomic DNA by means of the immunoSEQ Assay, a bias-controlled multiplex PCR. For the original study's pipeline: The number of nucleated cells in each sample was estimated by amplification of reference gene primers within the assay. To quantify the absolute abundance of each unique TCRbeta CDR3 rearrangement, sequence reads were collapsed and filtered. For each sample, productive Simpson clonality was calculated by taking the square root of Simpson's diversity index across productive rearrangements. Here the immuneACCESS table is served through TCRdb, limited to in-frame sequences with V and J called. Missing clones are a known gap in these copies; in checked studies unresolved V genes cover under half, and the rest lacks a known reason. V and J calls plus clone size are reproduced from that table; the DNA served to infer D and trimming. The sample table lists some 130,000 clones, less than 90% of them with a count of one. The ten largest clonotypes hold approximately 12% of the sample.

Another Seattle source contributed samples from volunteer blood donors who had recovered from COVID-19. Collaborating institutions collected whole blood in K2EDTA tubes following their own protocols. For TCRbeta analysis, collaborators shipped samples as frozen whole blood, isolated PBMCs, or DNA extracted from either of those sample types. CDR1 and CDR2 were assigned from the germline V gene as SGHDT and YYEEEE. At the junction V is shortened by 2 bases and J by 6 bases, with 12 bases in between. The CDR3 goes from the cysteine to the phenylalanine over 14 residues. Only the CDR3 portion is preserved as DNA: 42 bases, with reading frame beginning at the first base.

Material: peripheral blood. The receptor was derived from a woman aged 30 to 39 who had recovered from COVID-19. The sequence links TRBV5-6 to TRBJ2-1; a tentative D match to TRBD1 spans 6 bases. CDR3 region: CASSLTGTFNEQFF. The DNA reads TGTGCCAGCAGCTTAACGGGGACATTCAATGAGCAGTTCTTC.